These 8 T cell receptor beta chains were all obtained from the same sample, sequenced in a study of OX40 agonist ivuxolimab in advanced cancers. Sequencing used immunoSEQ multiplex PCR; TCRdb keeps in-frame clones, though not all of them. Among roughly 58,000 clones, around 81% were seen once, and the ten largest hold over 2.5%. Source: CD4+ or CD8+ T cells sorted from blood, taken in a trial of the OX40 agonist ivuxolimab. The receptors stem from an adult with an advanced solid tumor such as melanoma, head and neck, liver or kidney cancer.

The V call is TRBV6-6, the J call TRBJ2-7, with 13 positions matching TRBD2. The germline V gene encodes CDR1 MNHNY and CDR2 SVGAGI (reference sequence). Trimming took 11 bases from V and 3 from J; bases not matched to a gene: 13. The CDR3 is made up of 16 amino acids. Here the CDR3 reads CASCTGTSGNFYEQYF. Here the CDR3 DNA reads TGTGCCTCCTGTACCGGGACTAGCGGGAATTTCTACGAGCAGTACTTC.

The J gene is TRBJ1-2, the V gene TRBV2; unclear D gene. Germline values: CDR1 SNHLY, CDR2 FYNNEI. V gave up 3 bases and J gave up 8 bases, with 13 bases separating them. The CDR3 has 13 residues. The CDR3 protein is CASSEKGPIGYTF. The DNA of the CDR3 is TGTGCCAGCAGTGAGAAGGGCCCTATAGGCTACACCTTC.

The J gene is TRBJ2-6, the V gene TRBV18, with 7 bases aligning to TRBD1. The trim removed 3 bases at V and 4 bases at J, leaving 9 bases unmatched. Germline-derived CDR1 and CDR2 are KGHSH and LQKENI. This CDR3 is built from 17 residues. The CDR3 sequence is CASSPPTQGSGANVLTF. The CDR3 bases are TGTGCCAGCTCACCCCCTACACAGGGGTCAGGGGCCAACGTCCTGACTTTC. Full variable domain (remainder filled in from reference TRBV18 and TRBJ2-6): NAGVMQNPRHLVRRRGQEARLRCSPMKGHSHVYWYRQLPEEGLKFMVYLQKENIIDESGMPKERFSAEFPKEGPSILRIQQVVRGDSAAYFCASSPPTQGSGANVLTFGAGSRLTVL.

The chain combines TRBV11-2 with TRBJ2-2, with 7 bases that match TRBD2. CDR3 length: 15 residues. Trimming removed 0 bases from V and 6 bases from J; junction bases left unmatched: 4. The germline gives CDR1 SGHAT, CDR2 FQNNGV. DNA for the CDR3: TGTGCCAGCAGCTTAGACCCAACTAGCGCCGGGGAGCTGTTTTTT. It codes for CASSLDPTSAGELFF.

The V and J genes are TRBV6-5 and TRBJ1-1; D remains ambiguous. The V end was cut by 5 bases, the J end by 2 bases, with 15 bases between. CDR3 size: 15 residues. Germline values: CDR1 MNHEY, CDR2 SVGAGI. CDR3 region: CASSVVGWGNTEAFF. The CDR3 bases are TGTGCCAGCAGTGTCGTGGGATGGGGAAACACTGAAGCTTTCTTT.

This clone is a singleton in its sample. This chain joins TRBV2 and TRBJ1-1; 7 bases align to TRBD1. This CDR3 is built from 13 residues. CDR1 and CDR2 from the germline V gene are SNHLY and FYNNEI. With 6 bases clipped from V and 4 bases from J, the junction kept 5 bases outside the gene matches. CDR3: CASRRQGPTEAFF. Here the CDR3 DNA reads TGTGCCAGCAGGAGACAGGGCCCCACTGAAGCTTTCTTT.

The J gene is TRBJ1-4, the V gene TRBV7-9; possible D gene TRBD1, 5 bases. This CDR3 contains 16 residues. Germline CDR1 is SEHNR and CDR2 is FQNEAQ (reference sequence). V lost 1 base and J lost 6, with 15 bases in between. The CDR3, as DNA: TGTGCCAGCAGCTTAGGGAGCGGGCTAGGGGATGAAAAACTGTTTTTT. Its protein product is CASSLGSGLGDEKLFF.

For the CDR3, the DNA is TGTGCCAGCAGCTTAGTGCAGGGTGGGAATCAGCCCCAGCATTTT. Its translation: CASSLVQGGNQPQHF. This chain links TRBV7-2 with TRBJ1-5; perhaps TRBD1 as D (5 bases). Trimming took off 1 base at V and 4 bases at J, with 11 bases between the two ends. This CDR3 spans 15 amino acids. The V gene's germline CDR1 is SGHTA and CDR2 FQGNSA.